This T cell receptor (beta chain) appears in the sequencing data of a study of radiation and T cells in renal cell carcinoma. Study-level results: Without pretreatment biopsies, baseline tumor clonotype presence was undetermined.

Profiled with immunoSEQ multiplex PCR; TCRdb holds only in-frame clones, not every one. The table records some 80,000 clones, 80% to 90% of them present only once. Germline CDR1 SEHNR, CDR2 FQNEAQ (reference sequence). The CDR3 sequence is 14 residues long. Trimming cost V 6 bases and J 3 bases; bases outside gene matches: 5. This clone has a single count. Its antigen is currently unknown. The time point denotes: blood 2 weeks post-SBRT. Treatment denoted: 15 Gy SBRT to primary tumor, nephrectomy 4 weeks later. This renal cell carcinoma was of the clear cell type. This specimen was blood, taken from a patient whose treatment included radiotherapy and nephrectomy. The sequence was obtained from a woman in her forties or fifties with renal cell carcinoma. The genes are TRBV7-9 and TRBJ2-7; 10 bases agree with TRBD2. In DNA form, the CDR3 reads TGTGCCAGCAGGATTAGCGGGGGGTACTACGAGCAGTACTTC. This codes for CASRISGGYYEQYF.